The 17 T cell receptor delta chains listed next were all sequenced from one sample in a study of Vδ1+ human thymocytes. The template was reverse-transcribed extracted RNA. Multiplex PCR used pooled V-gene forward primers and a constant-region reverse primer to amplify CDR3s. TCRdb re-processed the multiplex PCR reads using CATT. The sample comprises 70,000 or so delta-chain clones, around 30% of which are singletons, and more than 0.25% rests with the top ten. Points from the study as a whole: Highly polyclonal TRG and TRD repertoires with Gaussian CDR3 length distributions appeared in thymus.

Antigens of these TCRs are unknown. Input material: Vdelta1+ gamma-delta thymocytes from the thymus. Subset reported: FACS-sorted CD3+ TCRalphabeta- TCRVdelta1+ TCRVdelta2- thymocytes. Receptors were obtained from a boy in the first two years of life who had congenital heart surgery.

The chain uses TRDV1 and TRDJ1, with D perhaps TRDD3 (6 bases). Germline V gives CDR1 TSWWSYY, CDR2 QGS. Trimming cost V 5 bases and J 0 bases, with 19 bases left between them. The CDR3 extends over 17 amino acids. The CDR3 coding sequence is TGTGCTCTTGGGATAAGTACGATCAGGGGATACACCGATAAACTCATCTTT. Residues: CALGISTIRGYTDKLIF.

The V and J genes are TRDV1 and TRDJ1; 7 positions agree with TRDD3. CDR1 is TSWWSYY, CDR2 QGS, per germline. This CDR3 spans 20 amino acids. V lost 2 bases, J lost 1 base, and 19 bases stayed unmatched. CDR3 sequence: CALGEKLRVGVLGFTDKLIF. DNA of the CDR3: TGTGCTCTTGGGGAAAAACTACGTGTTGGTGTACTGGGGTTCACCGATAAACTCATCTTT.

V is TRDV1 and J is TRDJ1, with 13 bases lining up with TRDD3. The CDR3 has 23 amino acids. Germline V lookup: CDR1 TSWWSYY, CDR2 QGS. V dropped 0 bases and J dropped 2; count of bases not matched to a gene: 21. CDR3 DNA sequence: TGTGCTCTTGGGGAACTCATTCGGGACTGGGGGATACGAGGCGAGGAGTGGACCGATAAACTCATCTTT. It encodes CALGELIRDWGIRGEEWTDKLIF.

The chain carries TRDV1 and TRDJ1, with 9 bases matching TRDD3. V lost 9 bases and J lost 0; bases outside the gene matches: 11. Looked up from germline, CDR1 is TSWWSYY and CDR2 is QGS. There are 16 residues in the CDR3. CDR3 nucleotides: TGTGCTCTGGTCCTACCCTACTGGGGGAACACCGATAAACTCATCTTT. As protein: CALVLPYWGNTDKLIF.

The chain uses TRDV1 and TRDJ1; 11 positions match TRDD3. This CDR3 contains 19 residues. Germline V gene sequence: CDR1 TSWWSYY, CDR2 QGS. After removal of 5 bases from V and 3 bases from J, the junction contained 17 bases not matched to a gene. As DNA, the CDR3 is TGTGCTCTTGGGAACCACCTATCTATCTGGGGGATACTCGCCGATAAACTCATCTTT. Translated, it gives CALGNHLSIWGILADKLIF.

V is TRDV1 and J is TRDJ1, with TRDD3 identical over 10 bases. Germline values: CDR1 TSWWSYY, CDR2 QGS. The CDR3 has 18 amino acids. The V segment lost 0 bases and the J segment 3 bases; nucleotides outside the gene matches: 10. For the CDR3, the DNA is TGTGCTCTTGGGGAACTCCGTTGGGGGATACTCGGACCCGATAAACTCATCTTT. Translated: CALGELRWGILGPDKLIF.

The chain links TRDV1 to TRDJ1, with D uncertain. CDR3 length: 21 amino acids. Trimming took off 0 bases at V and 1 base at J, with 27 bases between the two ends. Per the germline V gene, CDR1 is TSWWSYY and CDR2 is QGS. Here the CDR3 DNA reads TGTGCTCTTGGGGAACTTGACCGCTATCCTCCCCTCTCTTGTGCCACCGATAAACTCATCTTT. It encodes CALGELDRYPPLSCATDKLIF.

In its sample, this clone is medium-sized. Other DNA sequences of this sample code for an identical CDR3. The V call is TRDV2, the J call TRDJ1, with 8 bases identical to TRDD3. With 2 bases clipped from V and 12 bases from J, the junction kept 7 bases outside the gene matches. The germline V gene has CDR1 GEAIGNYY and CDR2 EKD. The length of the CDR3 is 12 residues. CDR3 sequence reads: CACDSHWGEVIF. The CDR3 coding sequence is TGTGCCTGTGACAGTCACTGGGGGGAGGTCATCTTT.

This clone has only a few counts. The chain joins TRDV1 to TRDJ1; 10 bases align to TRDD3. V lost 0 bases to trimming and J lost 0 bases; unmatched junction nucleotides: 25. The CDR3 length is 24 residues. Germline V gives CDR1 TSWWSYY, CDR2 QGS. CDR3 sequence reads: CALGELTYVPRGGIRSNYTDKLIF. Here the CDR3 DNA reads TGTGCTCTTGGGGAACTTACCTACGTCCCGAGGGGGGGGATACGCTCGAATTACACCGATAAACTCATCTTT.

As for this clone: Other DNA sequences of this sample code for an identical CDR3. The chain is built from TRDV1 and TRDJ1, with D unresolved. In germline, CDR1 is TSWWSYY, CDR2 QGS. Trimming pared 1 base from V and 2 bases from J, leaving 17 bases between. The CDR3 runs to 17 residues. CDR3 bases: TGTGCTCTTGGGGAACCATCCCCGGGCCCCCGTACCGATAAACTCATCTTT. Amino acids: CALGEPSPGPRTDKLIF.

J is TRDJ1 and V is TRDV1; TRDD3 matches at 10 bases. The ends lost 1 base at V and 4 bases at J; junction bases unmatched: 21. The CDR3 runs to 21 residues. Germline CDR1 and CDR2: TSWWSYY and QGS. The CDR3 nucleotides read TGTGCTCTTGGGGAACCCAGCCTTTTCCTACGCCTGGGGGATAAACACGATAAACTCATCTTT. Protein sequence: CALGEPSLFLRLGDKHDKLIF.

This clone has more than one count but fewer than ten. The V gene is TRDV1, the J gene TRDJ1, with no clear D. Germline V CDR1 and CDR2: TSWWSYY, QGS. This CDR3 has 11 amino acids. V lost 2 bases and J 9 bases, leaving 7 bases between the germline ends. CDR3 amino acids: CALGELKELIF. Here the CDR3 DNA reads TGTGCTCTTGGGGAATTGAAGGAACTCATCTTT.

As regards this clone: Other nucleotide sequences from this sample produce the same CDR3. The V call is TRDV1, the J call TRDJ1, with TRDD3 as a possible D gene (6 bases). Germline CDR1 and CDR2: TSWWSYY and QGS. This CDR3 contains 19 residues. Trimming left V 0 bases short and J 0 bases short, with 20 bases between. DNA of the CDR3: TGTGCTCTTGGGGAACTAAGGGGGACACCGCTAGACCACACCGATAAACTCATCTTT. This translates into CALGELRGTPLDHTDKLIF.

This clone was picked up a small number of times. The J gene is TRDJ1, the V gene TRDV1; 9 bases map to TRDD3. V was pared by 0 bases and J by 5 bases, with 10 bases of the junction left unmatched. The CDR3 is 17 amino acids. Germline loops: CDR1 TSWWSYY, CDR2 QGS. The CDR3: CALGELSILGDLDKLIF. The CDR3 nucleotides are TGTGCTCTTGGGGAACTAAGCATACTGGGGGACCTAGATAAACTCATCTTT.

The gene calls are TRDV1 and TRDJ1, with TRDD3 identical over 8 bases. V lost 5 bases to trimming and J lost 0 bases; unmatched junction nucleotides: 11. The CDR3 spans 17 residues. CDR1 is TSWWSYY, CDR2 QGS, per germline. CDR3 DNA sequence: TGTGCTCTTGGGATTGCTGGGGGACGTAAATACACCGATAAACTCATCTTT. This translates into CALGIAGGRKYTDKLIF.

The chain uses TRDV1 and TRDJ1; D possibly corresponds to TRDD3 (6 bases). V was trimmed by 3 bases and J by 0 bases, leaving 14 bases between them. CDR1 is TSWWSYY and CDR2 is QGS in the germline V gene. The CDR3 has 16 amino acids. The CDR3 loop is CALGDPMGANTDKLIF. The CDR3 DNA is TGTGCTCTTGGGGACCCTATGGGGGCCAACACCGATAAACTCATCTTT.

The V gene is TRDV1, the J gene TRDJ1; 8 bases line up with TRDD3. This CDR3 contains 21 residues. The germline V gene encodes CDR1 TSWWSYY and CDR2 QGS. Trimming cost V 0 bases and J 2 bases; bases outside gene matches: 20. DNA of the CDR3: TGTGCTCTTGGGGAACTCTTCGTACTGGGGGGTCCTTCTCACCCAACCGATAAACTCATCTTT. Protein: CALGELFVLGGPSHPTDKLIF.